What follows describes a single TCR beta chain. Its antigen is not known. Total RNA extracted from each sample amounted to at least 5 micrograms. With a J-beta primer mix and a sample-barcoded 5' primer, a second PCR ran 7 to 11 cycles. TCRdb independently ran MiXCR on the 5' RACE reads; one entry per CDR3 protein. The repertoire has roughly 1,700,000 distinct CDR3 sequences, 28% of them found once; the top ten carry approximately 7.7%. This sample was included in a study of blood T cells in healthy people across ages. General observations from the study: Samples with more naive T cells showed higher observed beta diversity. PBMCs were not sorted, which prevented a conclusive comparison of naive versus antigen-experienced cells. CMV status of donors was not determined, possibly confounding expanded clonotype changes.

Germline V gene sequence: CDR1 DFQATT, CDR2 SNEGSKA (reference sequence). This CDR3 region has 12 residues. V was shortened by 0 bases and J by 6 bases, with 8 bases between the two germline ends. The specimen was blood. This TCR was recovered from a woman in her twenties or thirties in good health. The rearrangement uses TRBV20-1 and TRBJ1-2; D ambiguous. The CDR3 is CSARDLGNGYTF. DNA for the CDR3: TGCAGTGCTAGAGATCTGGGGAATGGCTACACCTTC.